A selection of T cell receptor beta chains follows, all from one sample in a study of shared clonotypes between healthy human individuals. Assay: immunoSEQ multiplex PCR; the TCRdb copy retains only in-frame clones and omits some. Among 490,000 or so clones, 75% to 85% were seen once, and the ten largest hold roughly 13%. The sequencing sample was made of PBMCs. These receptors were obtained from a woman aged 40 to 49 in good health. Some clones in this sample may be carry-over from other donors' samples. CDR3s include the opening cysteine and the closing phenylalanine or tryptophan. Each record gives: V gene, J gene, CDR3 protein.

TRBV5-1	TRBJ1-2	CASSPGTGTYGYTF
TRBV6-1	TRBJ2-7	CATDRDRVSYEQYF
TRBV19	TRBJ1-5	CASSTLPTISNQPQHF
TRBV28	TRBJ1-2	CASSRTGYSYGYTF
TRBV7-2	TRBJ2-1	CASSTRTSGGYNEQFF
TRBV30	TRBJ2-1	CAWSLGQYNEQFF
TRBV19	TRBJ1-3	CASSLQVSGNTIYF
TRBV7-3	TRBJ2-1	CASSSLAGGYNEQFF
TRBV27	TRBJ2-3	CASMRGTATDTQYF
TRBV28	TRBJ2-7	CASSPLAYEQYF
TRBV4-2	TRBJ2-7	CASSLGLLSYEQYF
TRBV27	TRBJ1-1	CASSWGGRDTEAFF
TRBV5-1	TRBJ1-4	CASSFQDATNEKLFF
TRBV19	TRBJ2-7	CASSFTGPYEQYF
TRBV4-1	TRBJ1-2	CASSQGGQGFYGYTF
TRBV6-4	TRBJ2-3	CASSDSSGGPDTQYF
TRBV7-9	TRBJ1-5	CASSLEGGLSNQPQHF
TRBV9	TRBJ2-7	CASSVNRGSEQYF
TRBV9	TRBJ2-7	CASSVGASGVSYEQYF
TRBV10-3	TRBJ1-2	CAIDSPSTGDSNYGYTF
TRBV9	TRBJ2-1	CASSVLAGGTTYNEQFF
TRBV7-8	TRBJ2-3	CASSLVLDQRTQYF